This TCR beta chain was captured in a study of blood T cells in healthy people across ages. Broader study findings: Higher diversity and more naive CD4+ cells were features of long-lived donors, compared to aged donors.

A J-beta primer mix and a sample-barcoded 5' primer were used in a second PCR of about 7 to 12 cycles. TCRdb reprocessed the 5' RACE reads via MiXCR and lists one record per CDR3 protein. The repertoire has 270,000 or so distinct CDR3 sequences, 25% to 30% of them found once; the top ten carry 29%. CDR3 length: 17 residues. Trimming took 4 bases from V and 1 from J; bases not matched to a gene: 8. Germline V gives CDR1 LGHDT, CDR2 YNNKEL (reference sequence). A word on this clonotype: Its specificity is not known.

This rearrangement joins TRBV3-1 to TRBJ2-3; 10 positions match TRBD2. Sequences were obtained from blood. This sequence was found in a woman between 65 and 79 years old in good health. CDR3 amino acids: CASSLYSGTSGTDTQYF. In nucleotides, the CDR3 is TGTGCCAGCAGCCTTTATTCCGGGACTAGCGGCACAGATACGCAGTATTTT.